The 26 T cell receptor beta chains in this list originate from one sample, sequenced in a study of tumor-infiltrating lymphocytes in oesophageal squamous cell carcinoma (dated by TCRdb to the mid-2010s). The protocol used for the library was PCR. TCRdb records Illumina HiSeq 2000 as the sequencer. Using fastp at Q25 and MiXCR, TCRdb reprocessed the public reads and kept productive beta chains. Rows with a matching CDR3 protein are joined into one entry that keeps the most common DNA and genes. The sample yields about 14,000 distinct CDR3 sequences; approximately 50% were counted once. 30% to 45% of the sample is in the top ten clones. Sample: esophageal tumor tissue. These TCRs come from a male donor with esophageal squamous cell carcinoma.

This clonotype occurred many times. V and J are TRBV12-3 or TRBV12-4 and TRBJ2-1; 10 bases line up with TRBD2. The CDR3 sequence is 14 residues long. V lost 6 bases, J lost 5 bases, and 4 bases stayed unmatched. The chain's CDR3 is CASRESGRDNEQFF. In nucleotides, the CDR3 is TGTGCCAGCAGAGAGAGCGGGAGGGACAATGAGCAGTTCTTC.

This CDR3 reads CASSFPGVSNYGYTF. As DNA, the CDR3 is TGTGCCAGCAGCTTCCCAGGGGTTAGCAACTATGGCTACACCTTC. The genes are TRBV7-2 and TRBJ1-2; D possibly corresponds to TRBD1 (6 bases). V was shortened by 3 bases and J by 2 bases, with 13 bases between the two germline ends. CDR1 and CDR2 (germline): SGHTA, FQGNSA. This CDR3 has 15 residues.

This clonotype was counted once. The junction shows a germline mismatch at one end, possibly a read error. The chain combines TRBV6-2 or TRBV6-3 with TRBJ2-3; D is undetermined. There are 14 residues in the CDR3. The germline V gene has CDR1 MNHEY and CDR2 SVGEGT. Here the CDR3 DNA reads TGTGCCAGCAGCTTGGATCCTACCTACAATGAGCAGTTCTTT. Protein product: CASSLDPTYNEQFF.

The chain uses TRBV7-8 and TRBJ2-7; 10 bases are a match to TRBD1. The J call may be faulty, since TRBJ1-2 better matches the DNA end. Germline V gene data show CDR1 as SGHVS and CDR2 as FQNEAQ. The CDR3 spans 15 residues. Here the CDR3 reads CASSSEDGTGAGYTF. As DNA, the CDR3 is TGTGCCAGCAGCTCAGAAGACGGGACAGGGGCTGGCTACACCTTC.

The chain recombines TRBV7-3 with TRBJ2-1; D is perhaps TRBD2 (5 bases). Germline V gene lookup returns CDR1 SGHTA and CDR2 FQGTGA. This CDR3 spans 14 amino acids. Trimming removed 2 bases from V and 6 bases from J, with 11 bases in between. In DNA form, the CDR3 reads TGTGCCAGCAGCTTATGGCCAGGAGGCAATGAGCAGTTCTTC. It specifies CASSLWPGGNEQFF. Supplemented by reference TRBV7-3 and TRBJ2-1, the full variable domain reads GAGVSQTPSNKVTEKGKYVELRCDPISGHTALYWYRQSLGQGPEFLIYFQGTGAADDSGLPNDRFFAVRPEGSVSTLKIQRTERGDSAVYLCASSLWPGGNEQFFGPGTRLTVL.

There are many counts of this clonotype. V usage is TRBV18 and J usage is TRBJ1-2; 7 bases align to TRBD1. The CDR3 loop spans 13 amino acids. Per the germline V gene, CDR1 is KGHSH and CDR2 is LQKENI. V was pared by 5 bases and J by 4 bases, with 4 bases of the junction left unmatched. The CDR3 is CASSAGTAYGYTF. As DNA, the CDR3 is TGTGCCAGCTCAGCCGGGACAGCCTATGGCTACACCTTC.

This clonotype was seen a few times. CDR3 bases: TGTGCCAGCAGCACGACGGGTCGGAGATTGGCTACGCAGTATTTT. Its protein is CASSTTGRRLATQYF. The chain uses TRBV6-1 and TRBJ2-3; the D is unclear. Trimming left V 6 bases short and J 8 bases short, with 21 bases between. This CDR3 spans 15 amino acids. Germline CDR1 MNHNS, CDR2 SASEGT.

This clonotype was counted ten times or more. The chain joins TRBV2 to TRBJ2-3; D is perhaps TRBD1 (6 bases). Looked up from germline, CDR1 is SNHLY and CDR2 is FYNNEI. Trimming left V 4 bases short and J 4 bases short, with 15 bases between. This CDR3 has 15 residues. The CDR3 is CASSAPGQLADTQYF. CDR3 coding DNA: TGTGCCAGCAGTGCGCCAGGACAGCTGGCAGATACGCAGTATTTT.

This chain joins TRBV6-8 and TRBJ2-1; 7 bases line up with TRBD1. Near its end, the DNA agrees better with TRBJ2-7, so the J call may be wrong. This CDR3 spans 14 amino acids. Germline CDR1 reads MNHGY; CDR2 reads SAAAGT. CDR3 loop: CASILGQNYYEQYF. The CDR3 coding sequence is TGTGCCAGCATCCTGGGACAGAATTACTACGAGCAGTACTTC.

Written as DNA, the CDR3 is TGTGCCAGCAGTTACGGGGGAGCCAAAAACATTCAGTACTTC. Translated: CASSYGGAKNIQYF. This chain links TRBV6-6 with TRBJ2-4; the D call may be TRBD1 or TRBD2 (5 bases each). Germline CDR1 reads MNHNY; CDR2 reads SVGAGI (reference sequence). The germline V and J ends were trimmed by 2 bases and 0 bases, with 5 bases remaining between them. The CDR3 extends over 14 amino acids.

V gene TRBV6-6 combines with J gene TRBJ1-2; a possible D gene is TRBD1 (6 bases). The length of the CDR3 is 13 residues. Trimming left V 6 bases short and J 4 bases short, with 12 bases between. Germline CDR1 and CDR2: MNHNY and SVGAGI (reference sequence). The DNA for the CDR3 is TGTGCCAGCAGCAACCGGGACATCTATGGCTACACCTTC. Translating gives CASSNRDIYGYTF.

About this clonotype itself: A read error is possible here, since a much larger clone lies one base away. This chain joins TRBV7-2 and TRBJ2-7, with TRBD2 identical over 11 bases. The CDR3 spans 18 residues. CDR1 and CDR2 (germline): SGHTA, FQGNSA. CDR3 sequence reads: CVSSLLLAGGESVLEQYF. The CDR3, as DNA: TGTGTCAGCAGCTTATTGCTAGCGGGAGGAGAGAGCGTCCTCGAGCAGTACTTC.

By frequency in the sample, this clonotype is large (0.1 to 1%). The chain has TRBV11-1 and TRBJ2-5; the D gene could be TRBD1 or TRBD2 (6 bases each). The CDR3 consists of 14 residues. CDR1 is SGHAT, CDR2 FQDESV, per germline (reference sequence). Trimming cost V 1 base and J 5 bases, with 11 bases left between them. The CDR3 region is CASSLGGAGETQYF. The CDR3 nucleotides read TGTGCCAGCAGCTTAGGGGGGGCTGGGGAGACCCAGTACTTC.

This clonotype was seen a few times. A much larger clone lies one base from this, so it may be a read error. The chain links TRBV28 to TRBJ2-1; 7 bases are shared with TRBD1. Matching the DNA end better, TRBJ2-7 makes the J call doubtful. CDR3 length equals 14 residues. The V gene's germline CDR1 is MDHEN and CDR2 SYDVKM. The CDR3 loop is CASLRDSSYNEQYF. The CDR3 nucleotides are TGTGCCAGCCTCAGGGACAGCTCCTACAATGAGCAGTACTTC.

The chain recombines TRBV7-8 with TRBJ2-3; D is unclear. The J call may be mistaken, given a closer DNA end match to TRBJ1-1. CDR3 size: 12 residues. Germline V CDR1 and CDR2: SGHVS, FQNEAQ. CDR3 bases: TGTGCCAGCAGCTTTTCGACCCGTGAAGCTTTCTTT. Protein: CASSFSTREAFF.

As regards this clonotype: Mismatch with germline at one junction end may stem from a read error. The genes are TRBV7-6 and TRBJ2-6; 9 nucleotides agree with TRBD1. The germline gives CDR1 SGHVS, CDR2 FNYEAQ. This CDR3 has 18 amino acids. The CDR3 bases are TGTGCCAGCAGCTTAGCGCTCGGGACAGGGCCTTATAATTCACCCCTCCACTTC. It translates to CASSLALGTGPYNSPLHF.

By proportion, this clonotype is medium-sized. V is TRBV7-3 and J is TRBJ2-1, with 7 bases aligning to TRBD2. From germline, CDR1 is SGHTA and CDR2 FQGTGA. Germline trimming cut 3 bases from V and 12 bases from J; bases unmatched to any gene: 20. CDR3 length: 17 amino acids. The CDR3 protein is CASSLRGRGDLMEAQFF. The DNA of the CDR3 is TGTGCCAGCAGCTTGAGGGGACGGGGGGACCTCATGGAAGCGCAGTTCTTC.

This clonotype counts as medium-sized (0.01 to 0.1%). The chain links TRBV6-1 to TRBJ2-2, with 7 bases matching TRBD1. The CDR3 sequence is 13 residues long. V gave up 6 bases and J gave up 8 bases; unmatched junction bases: 6. Per germline, CDR1 MNHNS and CDR2 SASEGT. The CDR3 sequence: CASRIRGSGELFF. The CDR3 coding sequence is TGTGCCAGCAGGATCAGGGGGTCGGGGGAGCTGTTTTTT.

This clonotype was observed a few times. The V gene is TRBV6-1, the J gene TRBJ2-5; 10 bases are a match to TRBD1. Per the germline V gene, CDR1 is MNHNS and CDR2 is SASEGT. Losses at the gene ends were 3 bases for V and 7 bases for J; bases not matched to a gene: 11. There are 16 residues in the CDR3. CDR3 in DNA: TGTGCCAGCAGTGAGGGGACAGGGGTTCTTTTACTGACCCAGTACTTC. This gives the protein CASSEGTGVLLLTQYF.

Concerning this clonotype: One junction end does not reproduce the germline sequence, and a read error may be involved. The rearrangement links TRBV11-2 to TRBJ1-1; 9 bases are shared with TRBD1. The germline V gene encodes CDR1 SGHAT and CDR2 FQNNGV. CDR3 length equals 13 residues. DNA for the CDR3: TGTGCCAGCAGCTTAGGAAGGGACAGGGAAGCTTTATTT. Translating it yields CASSLGRDREALF.

There are many counts of this clonotype. The chain couples TRBV27 to TRBJ2-2; 14 nucleotides align to TRBD2. V was clipped by 1 base and J by 1 base; unmatched bases: 8. Germline V gene lookup returns CDR1 MNHEY and CDR2 SMNVEV (reference sequence). CDR3 size: 20 residues. CDR3 region: CASSLLGTSGRFKNTGELFF. Written as DNA, the CDR3 is TGTGCCAGCAGTTTATTGGGGACTAGCGGGAGATTTAAGAACACCGGGGAGCTGTTTTTT.

This clonotype is deemed large. The chain joins TRBV7-9 to TRBJ2-3, with 9 bases aligning to TRBD1. CDR3 length: 15 amino acids. Germline V gene sequence: CDR1 SEHNR, CDR2 FQNEAQ (reference sequence). With V trimmed by 5 bases and J by 8 bases, 11 bases remained unmatched. The CDR3 spells CASSLQGAKRGTQYF. For the CDR3, the DNA is TGTGCCAGCAGCCTACAGGGGGCAAAGCGAGGTACGCAGTATTTT.

The J gene is TRBJ2-3, the V gene TRBV7-8; the match to TRBD2 covers 8 bases. TRBJ2-7 explains the end of the DNA better; the J call may be wrong. Germline loops: CDR1 SGHVS, CDR2 FQNEAQ. The length of the CDR3 is 15 residues. The CDR3 loop reads CASSMRGGGSYEQYF. The CDR3, as DNA: TGTGCCAGCAGCATGCGAGGCGGGGGGTCCTACGAGCAGTACTTC.

By share, this clonotype counts as medium-sized. This may stem from a read error, because a much larger clone lies one nucleotide away. This CDR3 reads CASSLFPGTPIYNEQYF. The CDR3, as DNA: TGTGCCAGCAGCTTATTCCCCGGGACCCCTATATACAATGAGCAGTACTTC. The chain recombines TRBV7-3 with TRBJ2-7; the D gene could be TRBD1 or TRBD2 (5 bases each). The germline CDR1 and CDR2 sequences are SGHTA and FQGTGA. The CDR3 is 17 residues long. V gave up 2 bases and J gave up 7 bases, with 24 bases separating them.

The chain recombines TRBV15 with TRBJ2-7, with D hard to call. V was shortened by 1 base and J by 2 bases, with 9 bases between the two germline ends. Per the germline V gene, CDR1 is LNHNV and CDR2 is YYDKDF (reference sequence). This CDR3 has 14 amino acids. The CDR3 here is CATSRGQAPYEQYF. CDR3 DNA: TGTGCCACCAGCAGAGGTCAGGCCCCCTACGAGCAGTACTTC.

Remarks on this clonotype: A read error may be the cause here, since a much bigger clone is one base away. The chain uses TRBV20-1 and TRBJ2-3, with 11 bases aligning to TRBD1. Germline V lookup: CDR1 DFQATT, CDR2 SNEGSKA (reference sequence). V dropped 8 bases and J dropped 14; count of bases not matched to a gene: 21. The CDR3 is 15 amino acids. The CDR3: CSPYYRDRGFGELYF. CDR3 DNA sequence: TGCAGTCCGTATTACCGGGACAGGGGGTTCGGGGAGCTGTATTTT.